These T cell receptor beta chains were read from a single sample in a study of cytomegalovirus exposure and HLA in healthy donors. Using immunoSEQ multiplex PCR, the repertoire was profiled, and TCRdb retains in-frame clones only, with some absent. The sample holds 97,000 or so clones, 60% to 80% seen once. Sample: PBMCs. The receptor set was obtained from a male donor in good health and CMV-seropositive. The conserved cysteine and the conserved F or W are not part of the CDR3 here.

v_gene	len	j_gene	CDR3aa
TRBV7-2	11	TRBJ2-7	ASSLAQTYEQY
TRBV19	11	TRBJ2-7	ASSPLSTYEQY
TRBV6-1	15	TRBJ1-2	ASSGPFPPRGNYGYT
TRBV29-1	12	TRBJ1-2	SVGILGGASGYT
TRBV7-9	10	TRBJ2-7	ASSLTPGEQY
TRBV7-2	14	TRBJ2-3	ASSSVADTSTDTQY
TRBV25-1	15	TRBJ1-2	APQTSPRTGPEGGYT
TRBV9	14	TRBJ2-6	ASSGQVGSGANVLT
TRBV7-2	13	TRBJ2-7	ASSLALATTYEQY
TRBV7-3	11	TRBJ2-5	ASSYTGGETQY
TRBV5-1	13	TRBJ2-3	ASSLQGARADTQY
TRBV29-1	11	TRBJ2-1	SVAHTRANEQF
TRBV18	12	TRBJ2-7	ASSSPGRGYEQY
TRBV7-2	11	TRBJ2-3	ASRFTGEDTQY
TRBV6-1	13	TRBJ2-5	AGELGTSGKETQY
TRBV11-2	11	TRBJ1-4	ASSPGHFEKLF
TRBV10-3	12	TRBJ2-1	AISEGQGPNEQF
TRBV4-3	13	TRBJ2-7	ASSQVPGPTYEQY
TRBV4-2	14	TRBJ1-3	ASSQFPRGLGNTIY
TRBV18	12	TRBJ1-5	ASSPLGGYQPQH
TRBV2	10	TRBJ1-6	ASGQVDSPLH
TRBV7-9	9	TRBJ2-2	SSSLPGELF
TRBV10-2	12	TRBJ2-7	ASSEAEGGYEQY
TRBV9	13	TRBJ2-5	ASSVASGRAETQY
TRBV7-6	14	TRBJ2-7	ASSLGAGRGSYEQY
TRBV7-2	14	TRBJ1-1	ASSSPGQLGRGEAF
TRBV28	11	TRBJ1-1	ASNKYMNTEAF
TRBV29-1	12	TRBJ2-7	SVDLGTGVGEQY
TRBV5-4	12	TRBJ1-3	ASSYGTKGNTIY
TRBV7-3	11	TRBJ2-1	ASSLSRGGGKF
TRBV28	12	TRBJ1-2	ASRPGQINYGYT